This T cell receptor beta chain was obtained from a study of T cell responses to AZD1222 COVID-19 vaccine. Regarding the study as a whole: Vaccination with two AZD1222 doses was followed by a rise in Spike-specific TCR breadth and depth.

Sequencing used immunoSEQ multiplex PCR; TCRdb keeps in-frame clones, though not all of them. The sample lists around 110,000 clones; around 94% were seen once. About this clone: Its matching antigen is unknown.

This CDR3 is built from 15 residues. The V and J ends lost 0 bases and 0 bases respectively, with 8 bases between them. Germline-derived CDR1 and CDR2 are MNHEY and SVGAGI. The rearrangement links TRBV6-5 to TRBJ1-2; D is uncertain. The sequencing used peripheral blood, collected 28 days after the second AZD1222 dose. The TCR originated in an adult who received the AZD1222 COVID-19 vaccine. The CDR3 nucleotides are TGTGCCAGCAGTTACTCATCCTCAGCTAACTATGGCTACACCTTC. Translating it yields CASSYSSSANYGYTF.